The clone carrying this T cell receptor beta chain was seen many times. Two-round multiplex PCR, the amplification method, yielded TCR beta CDR3 from genomic DNA. Round one of PCR was performed, and it used primers specific to each TRBV and TRBJ gene. Using its own MiXCR run on the multiplex PCR reads, TCRdb lists one record per CDR3 protein. Altogether 20,000 or so distinct CDR3 sequences are present, approximately 28% being singletons, with the ten largest covering approximately 23%. These data come from a study of prognosis after radiotherapy for stage I lung cancer. Whole-study context: The patients comprised 13 men and several women, spanning ages about 53 to 84 and having a median of approximately 70 years.

CDR3 length: 17 amino acids. V trimming: 2 bases; J trimming: 6 bases; junction bases outside the gene matches: 14. The germline gives CDR1 MNHEY, CDR2 SVGEGT. The receptor's source is a donor at least 50 years old with non-small cell lung cancer. The sequencing used PBMCs, collected before or after stereotactic body radiation therapy (not recorded which). The rearrangement links TRBV6-2 or TRBV6-3 to TRBJ2-3; 7 bases align to TRBD2. The CDR3: CASSYTPPGGSADTQYF. In DNA form, the CDR3 reads TGTGCCAGCAGTTACACACCCCCCGGCGGGAGCGCGGATACGCAGTATTTT.